One sample yielded the 11 T cell receptor beta chains listed below, sequenced in a study of TIL therapy for anti-PD-1-resistant metastatic lung cancer. Described time point: pre-treatment sample, taken before nivolumab and TIL therapy. Most excised metastases sampled were pleural nodules or supraclavicular lymph nodes. This was the immunoSEQ v3 assay. The table came from immunoSEQ multiplex PCR; TCRdb's copy has only in-frame clones and leaves some out. This table has about 100,000 clones, roughly 65% appearing once. This sample comprised tumor tissue, obtained at baseline. The receptors were sampled from a person between 30 and 79 years old with non-small cell lung cancer.

This clone was counted a few times. This sequence joins TRBV9 and TRBJ2-7; 10 bases fit TRBD2. The CDR3 loop spans 14 amino acids. Germline CDR1 reads SGDLS; CDR2 reads YYNGEE. Trimming removed 0 bases from V and 6 bases from J; junction bases left unmatched: 3. The CDR3 here is CASSVGSSGGEQYF. CDR3 DNA sequence: TGTGCCAGCAGCGTAGGGTCTAGCGGGGGCGAGCAGTACTTC. Using reference TRBV9 and TRBJ2-7 for the parts outside the CDR3, the full variable domain is DSGVTQTPKHLITATGQRVTLRCSPRSGDLSVYWYQQSLDQGLQFLIQYYNGEERAKGNILERFSAQQFPDLHSELNLSSLELGDSALYFCASSVGSSGGEQYFGPGTRLTVT.

The chain carries TRBV27 and TRBJ1-5; D perhaps matches TRBD1 (5 bases). The ends were cut back, 6 bases at V and 0 bases at J, with 12 bases in the middle. The CDR3 runs to 15 residues. Germline V gene sequence: CDR1 MNHEY, CDR2 SMNVEV (reference sequence). This chain's CDR3 is CASRPRDYSNQPQHF. CDR3 nucleotide sequence: TGTGCCAGCAGACCCCGGGACTATAGCAATCAGCCCCAGCATTTT.

The chain is built from TRBV28 and TRBJ2-2, with 10 bases lining up with TRBD1. V lost 4 bases and J lost 5; bases outside the gene matches: 7. Germline V gene lookup returns CDR1 MDHEN and CDR2 SYDVKM. There are 16 residues in the CDR3. The CDR3 is CASSSNPGQGTGELFF. CDR3 sequence (DNA): TGTGCCAGCAGTTCCAATCCGGGACAGGGGACCGGGGAGCTGTTTTTT.

V and J are TRBV5-5 and TRBJ2-5, with D perhaps matching TRBD2 (5 bases). V lost 4 bases, J lost 5 bases, and 18 bases lay in between. CDR3 length equals 15 residues. Germline V gene data show CDR1 as SGHKS and CDR2 as YYEKEE (reference sequence). In DNA form, the CDR3 reads TGTGCCAGCAGCCCCGAAGGGCGGGCCGCGGAGACCCAGTACTTC. Amino acids: CASSPEGRAAETQYF.

This clone showed up just a few times. CDR3 residues: CASSQVTGGGAFF. CDR3 nucleotides: TGTGCCAGCAGCCAGGTTACAGGCGGCGGAGCTTTCTTT. The rearrangement links TRBV3-1 (or the pseudogene TRBV3-2) to TRBJ1-1, with D possibly TRBD1 on 5 matching bases. This CDR3 is 13 amino acids long. V was trimmed by 3 bases and J by 10 bases, leaving 15 bases between them. Germline V gene lookup returns CDR1 LGHDT and CDR2 YNNKEL (reference sequence).

The chain recombines TRBV7-6 with TRBJ2-7, with 12 bases matching TRBD1. With V trimmed by 4 bases and J by 3 bases, 4 bases remained unmatched. Looked up from germline, CDR1 is SGHVS and CDR2 is FNYEAQ. This CDR3 contains 15 residues. As DNA, the CDR3 is TGTGCCAGCAGCTACGGGACAGGGGGCTACTACGAGCAGTACTTC. Its translation is CASSYGTGGYYEQYF.

This chain uses TRBV5-1 with TRBJ2-3; unclear D gene. Trimming took off 1 base at V and 1 base at J, with 13 bases between the two ends. The CDR3 is made up of 16 amino acids. Germline CDR1 SGHRS, CDR2 YFSETQ. The CDR3 nucleotides read TGCGCCAGCAGCTTGTTGCGCGGCGGCCGCACAGATACGCAGTATTTT. Encoded protein: CASSLLRGGRTDTQYF.

This clone is medium-sized (0.01 to 0.1%) within its sample. The rearrangement joins TRBV5-5 to TRBJ2-1, with 9 bases matching TRBD1. Trimming took 6 bases from V and 4 from J; bases not matched to a gene: 2. CDR1 and CDR2 (germline): SGHKS, YYEKEE (reference sequence). This CDR3 comprises 13 residues. CDR3 DNA sequence: TGTGCCAGCATGACAGGGGGGTACAATGAGCAGTTCTTC. Translating it yields CASMTGGYNEQFF. The whole variable domain, remainder taken from reference TRBV5-5 and TRBJ2-1, is DAGVTQSPTHLIKTRGQQVTLRCSPISGHKSVSWYQQVLGQGPQFIFQYYEKEERGRGNFPDRFSARQFPNYSSELNVNALLLGDSALYLCASMTGGYNEQFFGPGTRLTVL.

The chain combines TRBV5-1 with TRBJ2-2, with TRBD2 matching over 7 bases. The ends lost 4 bases at V and 4 bases at J; junction bases unmatched: 13. Germline CDR1 reads SGHRS; CDR2 reads YFSETQ. CDR3 size: 17 residues. The CDR3 DNA reads TGCGCCAGCAGCCCCCGTGGGGAGCGGGGAAGCACCGGGGAGCTGTTTTTT. Its translation is CASSPRGERGSTGELFF.

This clone showed up just a few times. V gene TRBV18 combines with J gene TRBJ1-5, with 7 bases lining up with TRBD1. The V gene end was trimmed by 2 bases and the J gene end by 1 base; junction bases not matched to a gene: 5. The CDR3 has 16 amino acids. Germline values: CDR1 KGHSH, CDR2 LQKENI. The CDR3 DNA sequence: TGTGCCAGCTCACCAAATGAGGGGGCGAGCAATCAGCCCCAGCATTTT. Its protein product is CASSPNEGASNQPQHF.

V is TRBV5-1 and J is TRBJ1-1; 7 bases are shared with TRBD1. The CDR3 loop spans 13 amino acids. CDR1 is SGHRS and CDR2 is YFSETQ in the germline V gene. Losses at the gene ends were 6 bases for V and 3 bases for J; bases not matched to a gene: 5. The CDR3 sequence: CASMTGWDTEAFF. The CDR3 nucleotides read TGCGCCAGCATGACAGGGTGGGACACTGAAGCTTTCTTT.